Sequencing of this TCR beta chain was carried out in a study of vaccination effects on CD4 cells after COVID-19. Looking at the study overall: Vaccine administered to participants consisted of two doses of either BNT162b2 or mRNA-1273.

Notes on this clone: Its antigen remains unidentified.

The CDR3 runs 14 residues. The junction had 4 bases not matched to a gene; V was cut back by 2 bases and J by 4 bases. Germline V gene sequence: CDR1 SGHDN, CDR2 FVKESK. TCRdb's table, derived via immunoSEQ multiplex PCR, lists solely in-frame clones and lacks some. The sample gives about 27,000 clones, roughly two thirds of which show up once; over 9.5% is in the top ten. Sequencing was preceded by expansion of antigen-specific CD4+ T cells with viral peptide pools in the ViraFEST assay. Scientists isolated CD4+ T cells after a roughly 10-day culture period ended. The study found no prior SARS-CoV-2 infection in the vaccine recipients, who tested negative for nucleocapsid antibodies.

The chain is built from TRBV14 and TRBJ1-1, with 7 nucleotides matching TRBD1. This receptor was taken from a human donor who received a COVID-19 vaccine. The source material was CD4+ T cells from PBMCs cultured with SARS-CoV-2 spike peptides, sampled before COVID-19 vaccination. For the CDR3, the DNA is TGTGCCAGCAGCCAAACAGGGGTAGGCACTGAAGCTTTCTTT. The encoded protein is CASSQTGVGTEAFF.